Listed below are T cell receptor beta chains from one sample, sequenced in a study of T cell changes during pregnancy in multiple sclerosis. Assay used: immunoSEQ multiplex PCR; TCRdb lists only in-frame clones, some missing. The sample lists over 55,000 clones, about nine tenths occurring once. Here the sequenced sample was peripheral blood, taken after pregnancy. All receptors come from a female donor in good health, enrolled as a control in a pregnancy study. Each CDR3 is given with its conserved first and last residue. D genes are given only for firm matches. Size is omitted from some rows. Given values are once, few, many or a class for expanded clones.

clone_size,v_call,d_call,j_call,cdr3_nt,cdr3_aa
-,TRBV27,-,TRBJ2-7,TGTGCCAGCAGCCTCGTCTCAGGTAGCTCCTACGAGCAGTACTTC,CASSLVSGSSYEQYF
-,TRBV28,-,TRBJ1-1,TGTGCCAGCAGTTTAGGCAGACTAATGAACACTGAAGCTTTCTTT,CASSLGRLMNTEAFF
-,TRBV2,TRBD1,TRBJ1-3,TGTGCCAGCAGACTTAGACAGGGGCCGGGAAACACCATATATTTT,CASRLRQGPGNTIYF
-,TRBV14,-,TRBJ2-1,TGTGCCAGCAGCCATCAGGCGGGACGGTGGTACAATGAGCAGTTCTTC,CASSHQAGRWYNEQFF
-,TRBV27,-,TRBJ2-5,TGTGCCAGCAGTTTAGTCCCCGGACTCCCCCAAGAGACCCAGTACTTC,CASSLVPGLPQETQYF
-,TRBV15,TRBD1,TRBJ2-1,TGTGCCACCGCCGGGACAGGGGGGTTTTTGGGGAATGAGCAGTTCTTC,CATAGTGGFLGNEQFF
-,TRBV5-5,-,TRBJ1-3,TGTGCCAGCAGCTTGGACGGTCCGGGAGGAAACACCATATATTTT,CASSLDGPGGNTIYF
-,TRBV7-9,-,TRBJ2-3,TGTGCCAGCAGGCGGGGAACTAGCACAGATACGCAGTATTTT,CASRRGTSTDTQYF
-,TRBV18,-,TRBJ2-1,TGTGCCAGCTCACCCAGGGACAATGAGCAGTTCTTC,CASSPRDNEQFF
-,TRBV6-4,TRBD2,TRBJ2-2,TGTGCCAGCAGTGGGCTAGCGGGTGACACCGGGGAGCTGTTTTTT,CASSGLAGDTGELFF
-,TRBV9,TRBD1,TRBJ2-7,TGTGCCAGCAGCCCAGATGACAGGGGCGAGCAGTACTTC,CASSPDDRGEQYF
-,TRBV4-1,-,TRBJ2-7,TGCGCCAGCAGCCAACCGGGGTCCCTCACCTACGAGCAGTACTTC,CASSQPGSLTYEQYF
once,TRBV18,-,TRBJ2-5,TGTGCCAGCTCACCGTTGTTCGGACAGAACCAAGAGACCCAGTACTTC,CASSPLFGQNQETQYF
-,TRBV12-5,-,TRBJ2-1,TGTGCTAGTGGTTTGAGGCAGGGCGGCCCGCGTACCGGCGATGAGCAGTTCTTC,CASGLRQGGPRTGDEQFF
-,TRBV2,TRBD1,TRBJ2-5,TGTGCCAGCAGTCCCTCCCGGGACAGGGTTGAGACCCAGTACTTC,CASSPSRDRVETQYF
-,TRBV6-1,TRBD1,TRBJ2-7,TGTGCCAGCAGTGGATCCAGGGGGCTCCTATCCTACGAGCAGTACTTC,CASSGSRGLLSYEQYF
few,TRBV5-4,-,TRBJ2-1,TGTGCCAGCAGCTTGGCCGGTCCGAACGAGCAGTTCTTC,CASSLAGPNEQFF
-,TRBV9,-,TRBJ1-2,TGTGCCAGCAGCGTAGTAGACGGTCCGAGGGAAAAGATAAACTATGGCTACACCTTC,CASSVVDGPREKINYGYTF
-,TRBV6-4,-,TRBJ2-7,TGTGCCAGCAGCGAGGCGAGCGGGCCCGAGCAGTACTTC,CASSEASGPEQYF
-,TRBV14,TRBD2,TRBJ2-1,TGTGCCAGCAGCCGGCTAGCGGGGACTAATGAGCAGTTCTTC,CASSRLAGTNEQFF
-,TRBV6-7,-,TRBJ1-1,TGTGCCAGCAGACCCGGAGGAACTGAAGCTTTCTTT,CASRPGGTEAFF
-,TRBV7-2,TRBD2,TRBJ2-3,TGTGCCAGCAGCTTAACTAGCGTTACAGATACGCAGTATTTT,CASSLTSVTDTQYF
-,TRBV28,TRBD1,TRBJ1-3,TGTGCCGGCAGGGGGCACCTTGGTGACACCATATATTTT,CAGRGHLGDTIYF
-,TRBV7-7,-,TRBJ1-4,TGTGAGGGGGAAAAACTGTTTTTT,CEGEKLFF
-,TRBV6-5,-,TRBJ2-5,TGTGCCAGCACCGGGGACTACCAAGAGACCCAGTACTTC,CASTGDYQETQYF
-,TRBV4-1,-,TRBJ1-1,TGCGCCAGCAGCCAAGAGTCCGGGCGGGTGGCGAACACTGAAGCTTTCTTT,CASSQESGRVANTEAFF